This T cell receptor beta chain was retrieved from a study of blood T cell repertoires in COVID-19. As for the study in general: Samples came from the United States, Italy and Spain, spanning acute and convalescent COVID-19.

Profiling relied on immunoSEQ multiplex PCR, and the TCRdb table lists in-frame clones only, not all of them. This sample carries around 200,000 clones, 75% to 90% of them seen once, and the ten largest clones take about 4%. Participants were aged roughly 18 to 90 years from approximately 24 US areas. A case of COVID-19 had been met by exposed participants within 2 weeks before study entry. V lost 4 bases, J lost 9 bases, and 12 bases stayed unmatched. Germline assignment: CDR1 PRHDT and CDR2 FYEKMQ (reference sequence). The CDR3 runs to 15 residues. The receptor's source is a woman in her 30s who had been exposed to COVID-19. The chain combines TRBV13 with TRBJ2-1, with 7 bases aligning to TRBD1. Sequencing was performed on PBMCs or T cells enriched from blood (not recorded which). CDR3 bases: TGTGCCAGCAGCTACGGGACAGCCCAAATAGGTGAGCAGTTCTTC. Amino acid sequence: CASSYGTAQIGEQFF.